The next 32 T cell receptor beta chains were all read from a single sample in a study of blood T cell repertoires in COVID-19. Some clones are missing from TCRdb's copy, which holds only in-frame ones; the method was immunoSEQ multiplex PCR. The sample has about 49,000 clones; roughly 86% are singletons. Sequencing was done on a sample of peripheral blood. The receptors were sampled from a man aged 35 to 55 with active COVID-19.

This clone occurred once. J is TRBJ2-3 and V is TRBV11-3; a weak D match, TRBD2 (6 bases). The CDR3 consists of 15 residues. CDR1 and CDR2 from the germline V gene are SGHNT and YENEEA. The V end lost 4 bases, the J end lost 6 bases, and 17 bases lay between the germline ends. The CDR3 reads CASSYSGPTGDTQYF. DNA of the CDR3: TGTGCCAGCAGCTATAGCGGCCCGACGGGGGATACGCAGTATTTT.

The genes are TRBV5-5 and TRBJ2-5, with D perhaps matching TRBD2 (5 bases). V lost 2 bases, J lost 4 bases, and 21 bases lay in between. Germline V gene lookup returns CDR1 SGHKS and CDR2 YYEKEE (reference sequence). There are 17 residues in the CDR3. The CDR3 nucleotides are TGTGCCAGCAGCTTATACGAAGCGGAGCGGCCGGGAGAGACCCAGTACTTC. Protein sequence: CASSLYEAERPGETQYF.

The chain uses TRBV3-1 (or the pseudogene TRBV3-2) and TRBJ2-6, with 7 bases fitting TRBD1. J gave up 11 bases and V 4 bases, and 14 bases lay outside the gene matches. Germline V gives CDR1 LGHDT, CDR2 YNNKEL (reference sequence). The CDR3 sequence is 16 residues long. The CDR3 region is CASSRRGQPPLDVLTF. CDR3 coding DNA: TGTGCCAGCAGCCGCCGGGGACAGCCCCCGCTAGACGTCCTGACTTTC.

The rearrangement uses TRBV5-5 and TRBJ1-5, with 7 bases aligning to TRBD1. V was pared by 4 bases and J by 2 bases, with 9 bases of the junction left unmatched. The CDR3 runs to 16 residues. CDR1 SGHKS and CDR2 YYEKEE come from the germline V gene (reference sequence). CDR3 in amino acids: CASSEYRGSGNQPQHF. The CDR3 DNA reads TGTGCCAGCAGCGAATACAGGGGTTCGGGCAATCAGCCCCAGCATTTT.

The rearrangement links TRBV29-1 to TRBJ2-7; 10 nucleotides line up with TRBD1. The CDR3 extends over 15 amino acids. Looked up from germline, CDR1 is SQVTM and CDR2 is ANQGSEA. Trimming at V came to 7 bases and at J to 3 bases, leaving 12 bases not matched to a gene. The CDR3 DNA is TGCAGCGCCGTCCGCCCGGGACAGGGGCTCTACGAGCAGTACTTC. It codes for CSAVRPGQGLYEQYF.

The V and J genes are TRBV12-3 or TRBV12-4 and TRBJ1-2; D is unclear. This CDR3 spans 12 amino acids. The V and J ends lost 10 bases and 8 bases respectively, with 17 bases between them. CDR3 in DNA: TGTGCCACCCGGGGAGGATCGGGCGGCTACACCTTC. Its protein product is CATRGGSGGYTF.

This clone was observed once. This sequence joins TRBV7-6 and TRBJ2-5; no clear D gene. V was pared by 1 base and J by 2 bases, with 11 bases between. In germline, CDR1 is SGHVS, CDR2 FNYEAQ. The CDR3 loop spans 15 amino acids. CDR3: CASSLGGRPQETQYF. In DNA, the CDR3 is TGTGCCAGCAGCTTAGGCGGCCGTCCACAAGAGACCCAGTACTTC. Full variable domain (outside the CDR3, taken from reference TRBV7-6 and TRBJ2-5): GAGVSQSPRYKVTKRGQDVALRCDPISGHVSLYWYRQALGQGPEFLTYFNYEAQQDKSGLPNDRFSAERPEGSISTLTIQRTEQRDSAMYRCASSLGGRPQETQYFGPGTRLLVL.

V gene TRBV28 combines with J gene TRBJ2-3; 7 bases match TRBD2. CDR1 is MDHEN, CDR2 SYDVKM, per germline. V was clipped by 6 bases and J by 8 bases; unmatched bases: 11. The CDR3 length is 14 residues. The CDR3 DNA reads TGTGCCAGCAGCGTGCTCGCGGGAGTGGTTACGCAGTATTTT. As protein: CASSVLAGVVTQYF.

This chain uses TRBV28 with TRBJ1-5, with a tentative D call TRBD1 (6 bases). The CDR3 sequence is 14 residues long. Trimming stripped 6 bases from V and 3 bases from J, with 12 bases between. Germline loops: CDR1 MDHEN, CDR2 SYDVKM. The CDR3 is CASSSPGANQPQHF. CDR3 bases: TGTGCCAGCAGCTCCCCAGGGGCCAATCAGCCCCAGCATTTT.

The chain links TRBV6-4 to TRBJ1-6; 9 nucleotides line up with TRBD1. Unmatched junction bases numbered 7, after V lost 6 bases and J lost 10 bases. Looked up from germline, CDR1 is MRHNA and CDR2 is SNTAGT. The CDR3 is 14 amino acids. The CDR3 loop is CASSLDRGSSPLHF. The CDR3 DNA sequence: TGTGCCAGCAGCCTCGACAGGGGGTCGTCACCCCTCCACTTT.

The chain recombines TRBV5-1 with TRBJ1-2, with D possibly TRBD1 on 6 matching bases. Germline CDR1 and CDR2: SGHRS and YFSETQ. This CDR3 has 13 amino acids. Trimming pared 5 bases from V and 3 bases from J, leaving 11 bases between. The CDR3 bases are TGCGCCAGCAGTCCCGGACAGTACTATGGCTACACCTTC. Its protein product is CASSPGQYYGYTF.

V and J are TRBV6-5 and TRBJ1-2; 8 bases are shared with TRBD1. CDR1 and CDR2 (germline): MNHEY, SVGAGI. The V segment lost 7 bases and the J segment 6 bases; nucleotides outside the gene matches: 7. The CDR3 spans 13 residues. CDR3 DNA: TGTGCCAGCACGCAGGGGGCGCTTGATGGCTACACCTTC. Its protein product is CASTQGALDGYTF.

The V and J genes are TRBV5-4 and TRBJ2-6; TRBD2 might be the D (6 bases). Germline V gene lookup returns CDR1 SGHNT and CDR2 YYREEE (reference sequence). This CDR3 has 16 amino acids. V lost 0 bases and J 3 bases, leaving 10 bases between the germline ends. The CDR3 DNA is TGTGCCAGCAGCTTGGAGGGAGGCCTTGGGGCCAACGTCCTGACTTTC. This gives the protein CASSLEGGLGANVLTF. Filled out from reference TRBV5-4 and TRBJ2-6, the complete variable domain reads ETGVTQSPTHLIKTRGQQVTLRCSSQSGHNTVSWYQQALGQGPQFIFQYYREEENGRGNFPPRFSGLQFPNYSSELNVNALELDDSALYLCASSLEGGLGANVLTFGAGSRLTVL.

The rearrangement uses TRBV5-1 and TRBJ2-7; TRBD2 agrees at 8 bases. Losses at the gene ends were 0 bases for V and 4 bases for J; bases not matched to a gene: 18. CDR1 SGHRS and CDR2 YFSETQ come from the germline V gene. This CDR3 comprises 19 residues. Here the CDR3 DNA reads TGCGCCAGCAGCTTGGAAGCGGGGGCGAGCGGGAGAAGTAAGTACGAGCAGTACTTC. Protein sequence: CASSLEAGASGRSKYEQYF.

The chain combines TRBV29-1 with TRBJ2-1; TRBD1 might be the D (6 bases). V was trimmed by 2 bases and J by 3 bases, leaving 20 bases between them. CDR1 is SQVTM, CDR2 ANQGSEA, per germline. CDR3 length equals 17 residues. CDR3 residues: CSVETVWGRSNYNEQFF. In DNA, the CDR3 is TGCAGCGTTGAAACTGTCTGGGGGCGGAGTAACTACAATGAGCAGTTCTTC.

The chain uses TRBV5-1 and TRBJ1-1; TRBD1 might be the D (6 bases). Germline-derived CDR1 and CDR2 are SGHRS and YFSETQ. The V end was cut by 2 bases, the J end by 6 bases, with 14 bases between. The CDR3 loop spans 14 amino acids. CDR3 sequence (DNA): TGCGCCAGCAGCTTTGGACAGAAAAACCCTGAAGCTTTCTTT. Its protein product is CASSFGQKNPEAFF. Complete variable domain (other parts from reference TRBV5-1 and TRBJ1-1): KAGVTQTPRYLIKTRGQQVTLSCSPISGHRSVSWYQQTPGQGLQFLFEYFSETQRNKGNFPGRFSGRQFSNSRSEMNVSTLELGDSALYLCASSFGQKNPEAFFGQGTRLTVV.

The chain carries TRBV2 and TRBJ2-2; 7 bases fit TRBD1. This CDR3 has 15 residues. CDR1 SNHLY and CDR2 FYNNEI come from the germline V gene. With V trimmed by 4 bases and J by 0 bases, 2 bases remained unmatched. CDR3 nucleotides: TGTGCCAGCAGTGTCGGGACAGCGAACACCGGGGAGCTGTTTTTT. Translation: CASSVGTANTGELFF.

The chain combines TRBV3-1 (or the pseudogene TRBV3-2) with TRBJ2-7, with 11 bases identical to TRBD2. This CDR3 contains 15 residues. Per the germline V gene, CDR1 is LGHDT and CDR2 is YNNKEL (reference sequence). J lost 6 bases, V lost 4 bases, and 8 bases had no gene match. The CDR3 loop reads CASSPRRLAGTEQYF. CDR3 nucleotides: TGTGCCAGCAGCCCGAGGAGACTAGCGGGAACCGAGCAGTACTTC.

This clone was counted once. The chain combines TRBV28 with TRBJ2-5, with 7 bases identical to TRBD2. The CDR3 covers 14 residues. Germline-derived CDR1 and CDR2 are MDHEN and SYDVKM. Trimming cost V 6 bases and J 0 bases; bases outside gene matches: 4. CDR3 in DNA: TGTGCCAGCAGAGTCCTAGCGGACCAAGAGACCCAGTACTTC. Translation: CASRVLADQETQYF. Full variable domain (outside the CDR3, taken from reference TRBV28 and TRBJ2-5): DVKVTQSSRYLVKRTGEKVFLECVQDMDHENMFWYRQDPGLGLRLIYFSYDVKMKEKGDIPEGYSVSREKKERFSLILESASTNQTSMYLCASRVLADQETQYFGPGTRLLVL.

The chain couples TRBV30 to TRBJ2-2, with TRBD2 as a possible D gene (5 bases). The CDR3 consists of 15 residues. V lost 4 bases and J lost 4, with 16 bases in between. Germline CDR1 is GTSNPN and CDR2 is SVGIG (reference sequence). The CDR3 region is CAWKGNGISTGELFF. The DNA for the CDR3 is TGTGCCTGGAAGGGAAACGGGATCAGCACCGGGGAGCTGTTTTTT.

The CDR3: CASSPGGYGYTF. The DNA of the CDR3 is TGTGCCAGCAGCCCAGGAGGCTATGGCTACACCTTC. The chain joins TRBV3-1 (or the pseudogene TRBV3-2) to TRBJ1-2; unclear D gene. V lost 4 bases and J 4 bases, leaving 7 bases between the germline ends. Germline CDR1 LGHDT, CDR2 YNNKEL (reference sequence). The CDR3 has 12 residues.

V and J are TRBV4-1 and TRBJ1-1; 7 positions agree with TRBD1. Germline values: CDR1 MGHRA, CDR2 YSYEKL. This CDR3 spans 15 amino acids. Trimming cost V 3 bases and J 1 base; bases outside gene matches: 5. This CDR3 reads CASSQSRGENTEAFF. The CDR3 DNA reads TGCGCCAGCAGCCAGAGCAGGGGGGAGAACACTGAAGCTTTCTTT.

The chain couples TRBV24-1 to TRBJ2-1, with D possibly TRBD2 on 5 matching bases. Germline lookup yields CDR1 KGHDR and CDR2 SFDVKD. The germline V and J ends were trimmed by 1 base and 5 bases, with 14 bases remaining between them. The CDR3 totals 16 residues. CDR3 in amino acids: CATSDLGLAGNNEQFF. CDR3 in DNA: TGTGCCACCAGTGATTTAGGGCTAGCCGGCAACAATGAGCAGTTCTTC.

V is TRBV2 and J is TRBJ1-1, with TRBD1 as a possible D gene (6 bases). V was pared by 11 bases and J by 1 base, with 11 bases between. The CDR3 spans 12 residues. Looked up from germline, CDR1 is SNHLY and CDR2 is FYNNEI. This CDR3 reads CAPGVGNTEAFF. The DNA for the CDR3 is TGTGCCCCAGGGGTGGGGAACACTGAAGCTTTCTTT.

The V call is TRBV9, the J call TRBJ1-6; D is ambiguous. Germline CDR1 and CDR2: SGDLS and YYNGEE. The CDR3 sequence is 14 residues long. V lost 0 bases, J lost 7 bases, and 8 bases lay in between. The CDR3 protein is CASSVGRGNSPLHF. CDR3 nucleotide sequence: TGTGCCAGCAGCGTAGGACGGGGAAATTCACCCCTCCACTTT.

This chain joins TRBV6-1 and TRBJ2-2; D gene ambiguous. The CDR3 is 16 amino acids. Germline CDR1 MNHNS, CDR2 SASEGT. The V and J ends lost 4 bases and 0 bases respectively, with 12 bases between them. Here the CDR3 reads CASSVQAPTNTGELFF. CDR3 in DNA: TGTGCCAGCAGTGTTCAAGCGCCTACGAACACCGGGGAGCTGTTTTTT.

The chain uses TRBV5-1 and TRBJ1-2, with 7 bases lining up with TRBD1. CDR3 length: 15 residues. V dropped 4 bases and J dropped 5; count of bases not matched to a gene: 11. Germline CDR1 and CDR2: SGHRS and YFSETQ. CDR3 residues: CASSLEGQLPYGYTF. The CDR3 region has the DNA TGCGCCAGCAGCCTAGAGGGACAGCTACCGTATGGCTACACCTTC.

The rearrangement uses TRBV4-1 and TRBJ2-2, with 11 bases matching TRBD1. CDR3 length: 16 residues. V lost 3 bases, J lost 7 bases, and 7 bases stayed unmatched. Looked up from germline, CDR1 is MGHRA and CDR2 is YSYEKL. CDR3 loop: CASSHAGQGAIGELFF. The CDR3 nucleotides are TGCGCCAGCAGCCACGCAGGACAGGGGGCAATCGGGGAGCTGTTTTTT.

This sequence joins TRBV12-2 and TRBJ2-7; the table's D gene call, TRBD2, was not cross checked with the DNA. TRBV12-2 is a listed pseudogene. The CDR3 has 15 residues. The CDR3: CASRLAGGTPYEQYF. Here the CDR3 DNA reads TGTGCAAGTCGCCTAGCGGGAGGAACCCCCTACGAGCAGTACTTC.

This clone was found a few times. This rearrangement joins TRBV12-3 or TRBV12-4 to TRBJ2-2; D uncertain. The CDR3 covers 13 residues. Trimming removed 4 bases at V and 5 bases at J, with 8 bases between. The CDR3 region is CASSSQRTGELFF. CDR3 nucleotide sequence: TGTGCCAGCAGTTCACAGAGAACCGGGGAGCTGTTTTTT.

The chain links TRBV10-1 to TRBJ2-7; D remains ambiguous. V gave up 0 bases and J gave up 5 bases, with 11 bases separating them. CDR1 is WNHNN, CDR2 SYGVQD, per germline (reference sequence). The CDR3 is 14 residues long. The CDR3 coding sequence is TGCGCCAGCAGTGAGTCATCCAATGCGGACGAGCAGTACTTC. As protein: CASSESSNADEQYF.

The gene calls are TRBV19 and TRBJ2-1, with TRBD2 matching 11 bases. The V and J ends lost 7 bases and 7 bases, in that order; junction bases with no gene match: 9. There are 15 residues in the CDR3. Germline V gene sequence: CDR1 LNHDA, CDR2 SQIVND (reference sequence). CDR3 residues: CASTRWSSGGNEQFF. The CDR3 DNA reads as TGTGCCAGTACCCGGTGGTCTAGCGGGGGGAATGAGCAGTTCTTC.